The 26 T cell receptor beta chains below all came from one sample that was sequenced in a study of patients and donors after allogeneic stem cell transplantation. TCRdb processed the RT-PCR reads anew with MiXCR; each CDR3 protein has one entry. The sample carries more than 850,000 distinct CDR3 sequences, approximately 19% recorded once. The sample comprised blood, either unsorted or a sorted T cell fraction (not recorded which). These receptors were collected from a human donor who was either an allogeneic HSCT recipient or a stem cell or donor lymphocyte infusion donor (not recorded which). It is not recorded whose cells these are; they may come from a transplant donor.

This clonotype was recorded a few times. This chain connects TRBV11-2 to TRBJ1-6; D unclear. The CDR3 is made up of 13 amino acids. V lost 3 bases and J lost 9, with 9 bases in between. Per the germline V gene, CDR1 is SGHAT and CDR2 is FQNNGV. For the CDR3, the DNA is TGTGCCAGCAGCTTGGGTCTTAGTTCACCCCTCCACTTT. Translation: CASSLGLSSPLHF.

This sequence joins TRBV24-1 and TRBJ2-3; 8 bases are shared with TRBD2. Germline-derived CDR1 and CDR2 are KGHDR and SFDVKD. CDR3 size: 15 residues. Trimming took 3 bases from V and 4 from J; bases not matched to a gene: 5. This chain's CDR3 is CATSDQGLDADTQYF. The CDR3 region has the DNA TGTGCCACCAGTGATCAGGGACTAGACGCAGATACGCAGTATTTT.

This clonotype was counted a few times. This sequence joins TRBV3-1 and TRBJ1-1, with D unresolved. Germline V CDR1 and CDR2: LGHDT, YNNKEL (reference sequence). The CDR3 contains 13 residues. Trimming stripped 1 base from V and 8 bases from J, with 11 bases between. This chain's CDR3 is CASSQVRTGEAFF. CDR3 sequence (DNA): TGTGCCAGCAGCCAAGTCCGTACGGGGGAAGCTTTCTTT.

The genes are TRBV11-1 and TRBJ2-5; 13 nucleotides agree with TRBD2. V lost 3 bases and J lost 4; bases outside the gene matches: 11. The CDR3 has 18 residues. Per germline, CDR1 SGHAT and CDR2 FQDESV (reference sequence). CDR3 in DNA: TGTGCCAGCAGCTTGGGAACTAGCGGGAGGGCCGCTGGAGAGACCCAGTACTTC. Translation gives CASSLGTSGRAAGETQYF.

The chain is built from TRBV12-3 or TRBV12-4 and TRBJ2-5; maybe TRBD1 (6 bases). This CDR3 comprises 13 residues. V lost 6 bases to trimming and J lost 2 bases, with 10 bases between them. Here the CDR3 DNA reads TGTGCCAGCAGAGGGGACATTCAAGAGACCCAGTACTTC. Translating gives CASRGDIQETQYF.

This chain uses TRBV27 with TRBJ1-1, with 9 bases identical to TRBD1. Trimming at V came to 3 bases and at J to 6 bases, leaving 2 bases not matched to a gene. Germline CDR1 and CDR2: MNHEY and SMNVEV (reference sequence). The CDR3 has 13 amino acids. CDR3 bases: TGTGCCAGCAGTTTCGGACAGGGGTCTGAAGCTTTCTTT. This encodes CASSFGQGSEAFF.

The chain carries TRBV5-1 and TRBJ2-3; TRBD2 matches at 7 bases. V lost 6 bases and J lost 1; bases outside the gene matches: 5. The CDR3 spans 14 residues. CDR1 and CDR2 from the germline V gene are SGHRS and YFSETQ. The DNA of the CDR3 is TGCGCCAGCACGCGGGAGTACGGCACAGATACGCAGTATTTT. It codes for CASTREYGTDTQYF.

Ten or more counts support this clonotype. This chain links TRBV12-3 or TRBV12-4 with TRBJ1-3; maybe TRBD1 (6 bases). The CDR3 runs to 15 residues. V lost 4 bases and J 0 bases, leaving 10 bases between the germline ends. The CDR3 nucleotides are TGTGCCAGCAGTTCGGACAGTGTCTCTGGAAACACCATATATTTT. This encodes CASSSDSVSGNTIYF.

This sequence joins TRBV7-2 and TRBJ1-1; perhaps TRBD1 as D (5 bases). The germline V gene has CDR1 SGHTA and CDR2 FQGNSA. CDR3 size: 15 residues. V dropped 4 bases and J dropped 0 bases, with 12 bases sitting between them. Written as DNA, the CDR3 is TGTGCCAGCAGCTCAGTCCCAGGGCTGAACACTGAAGCTTTCTTT. Protein product: CASSSVPGLNTEAFF.

The V gene is TRBV9, the J gene TRBJ2-2, with 9 positions matching TRBD2. This CDR3 has 16 amino acids. In germline, CDR1 is SGDLS, CDR2 YYNGEE. The J segment lost 4 bases and the V segment lost 4 bases, leaving 8 bases of the junction unmatched. Here the CDR3 reads CASSISAGGLTGELFF. The CDR3, as DNA: TGTGCCAGCAGCATATCAGCGGGAGGTCTCACCGGGGAGCTGTTTTTT.

This chain uses TRBV7-8 with TRBJ1-2, with D possibly TRBD1 on 5 matching bases. The germline V gene encodes CDR1 SGHVS and CDR2 FQNEAQ. CDR3 length: 15 residues. V shed 5 bases and J shed 4 bases, with 17 bases lying between them. CDR3 amino acids: CASSPHQAGIYGYTF. The CDR3 DNA reads as TGTGCCAGCAGCCCCCATCAGGCAGGGATCTATGGCTACACCTTC.

The genes are TRBV29-1 and TRBJ2-1; 8 bases are a match to TRBD2. J gave up 4 bases and V 3 bases, and 5 bases lay outside the gene matches. The CDR3 is 14 residues long. The V gene's germline CDR1 is SQVTM and CDR2 ANQGSEA. The CDR3 sequence is CSVDSLAGYNEQFF. The CDR3 bases are TGCAGCGTTGATAGTCTAGCGGGTTACAATGAGCAGTTCTTC.

The chain has TRBV7-9 and TRBJ1-5; 8 bases match TRBD1. The CDR3 loop spans 16 amino acids. CDR1 and CDR2 from the germline V gene are SEHNR and FQNEAQ (reference sequence). The ends lost 0 bases at V and 9 bases at J; junction bases unmatched: 10. The chain's CDR3 is CASSLATGTGFWPQHF. The CDR3 coding sequence is TGTGCCAGCAGCTTAGCGACAGGGACAGGTTTTTGGCCCCAGCATTTT.

The table lists this clonotype with a few counts. The chain carries TRBV9 and TRBJ2-5; 9 bases agree with TRBD1. The CDR3 runs 15 residues. With V trimmed by 4 bases and J by 3 bases, 7 bases remained unmatched. CDR1 and CDR2 from the germline V gene are SGDLS and YYNGEE. The CDR3 spells CASSPGTGREETQYF. The CDR3 DNA follows: TGTGCCAGCAGCCCCGGGACAGGGCGTGAAGAGACCCAGTACTTC.

The chain recombines TRBV20-1 with TRBJ2-7; TRBD1 agrees at 7 bases. V gave up 7 bases and J gave up 2 bases; unmatched junction bases: 8. From germline, CDR1 is DFQATT and CDR2 SNEGSKA (reference sequence). This CDR3 spans 13 amino acids. CDR3 loop: CSVRTGLTYEQYF. CDR3 DNA: TGCAGTGTCAGGACAGGTCTGACCTACGAGCAGTACTTC.

The chain combines TRBV7-2 with TRBJ2-7; 12 nucleotides match TRBD2. From germline, CDR1 is SGHTA and CDR2 FQGNSA. With V trimmed by 5 bases and J by 6 bases, 5 bases remained unmatched. This CDR3 has 14 residues. The CDR3: CASSTSGGPLEQYF. The CDR3 nucleotides read TGTGCCAGCAGCACTAGCGGGGGGCCTCTCGAGCAGTACTTC. Combining the CDR3 with reference TRBV7-2 and TRBJ2-7 gives the whole variable domain GAGVSQSPSNKVTEKGKDVELRCDPISGHTALYWYRQSLGQGLEFLIYFQGNSAPDKSGLPSDRFSAERTGGSVSTLTIQRTQQEDSAVYLCASSTSGGPLEQYFGPGTRLTVT.

This clonotype was counted between two and nine times. The chain combines TRBV4-3 with TRBJ2-1; D is possibly TRBD1 (6 bases). V lost 1 base to trimming and J lost 7 bases, with 11 bases between them. This CDR3 is 14 amino acids long. The germline gives CDR1 LGHNA, CDR2 YSLEER. CDR3 amino acids: CASSQGQAMNEQFF. The CDR3, as DNA: TGCGCCAGCAGCCAAGGACAGGCGATGAATGAGCAGTTCTTC.

The V call is TRBV9, the J call TRBJ1-2, with D tentatively TRBD1 (5 bases). Germline CDR1 SGDLS, CDR2 YYNGEE. V was clipped by 0 bases and J by 6 bases, with 12 bases between them. This CDR3 comprises 14 residues. The chain's CDR3 is CASSVGAGLDGYTF. The CDR3 DNA reads as TGTGCCAGCAGCGTAGGAGCAGGGCTCGATGGCTACACCTTC.

The chain employs TRBV27 and TRBJ2-7, with 7 nucleotides matching TRBD1. CDR1 is MNHEY, CDR2 SMNVEV, per germline (reference sequence). Trimming cost V 6 bases and J 3 bases; bases outside gene matches: 11. The CDR3 has 15 residues. The CDR3 protein is CASSFRGQGDYEQYF. Written as DNA, the CDR3 is TGTGCCAGCAGCTTCCGGGGCCAGGGGGACTACGAGCAGTACTTC.

This clonotype was seen ten or more times. The rearrangement joins TRBV12-3 or TRBV12-4 to TRBJ2-3, with 8 bases lining up with TRBD2. V lost 8 bases, J lost 2 bases, and 12 bases stayed unmatched. The length of the CDR3 is 16 residues. CDR3: CASSNQGGRPTDTQYF. For the CDR3, the DNA is TGTGCCAGCTCCAATCAGGGCGGGAGGCCCACAGATACGCAGTATTTT.

A few counts support this clonotype. The CDR3 nucleotides are TGTGCCAGCAGCGTAGACGTCGGGAGTGAAGCTTTCTTT. Residues: CASSVDVGSEAFF. The V gene is TRBV9, the J gene TRBJ1-1, with no clear D. This CDR3 spans 13 amino acids. V lost 0 bases and J lost 7, with 10 bases in between. The germline V gene has CDR1 SGDLS and CDR2 YYNGEE.

The CDR3 nucleotides read TGTGCCAGCTCACTGGAGGGACAGCCAGTCTCCTACGAGCAGTACTTC. Translated: CASSLEGQPVSYEQYF. The chain recombines TRBV18 with TRBJ2-7; weak D call: TRBD1 (7 bases). The germline CDR1 and CDR2 sequences are KGHSH and LQKENI. Trimming took 4 bases from V and 0 from J, leaving 16 bases between them. The CDR3 has 16 residues.

This rearrangement joins TRBV24-1 to TRBJ2-1; 10 bases line up with TRBD2. There are 15 residues in the CDR3. V dropped 5 bases and J dropped 3; count of bases not matched to a gene: 3. CDR1 is KGHDR, CDR2 SFDVKD, per germline. CDR3: CATSAASGSYNEQFF. DNA of the CDR3: TGTGCCACCAGTGCGGCTAGCGGGAGCTACAATGAGCAGTTCTTC.

The chain couples TRBV3-1 to TRBJ2-5; D possibly corresponds to TRBD2 (6 bases). The germline V gene has CDR1 LGHDT and CDR2 YNNKEL (reference sequence). This CDR3 region has 11 residues. The V end lost 11 bases, the J end lost 7 bases, and 14 bases lay between the germline ends. CDR3 coding DNA: TGTGCCGCTGGAGGGCGGGGGACCCAGTACTTC. It translates to CAAGGRGTQYF.

V gene TRBV7-2 combines with J gene TRBJ1-1; unclear D gene. V lost 0 bases to trimming and J lost 11 bases, with 16 bases between them. Looked up from germline, CDR1 is SGHTA and CDR2 is FQGNSA. This CDR3 comprises 14 residues. The DNA of the CDR3 is TGTGCCAGCAGCTTAGCGACGCCACTTTTTGGGGCTTTCTTT. This encodes CASSLATPLFGAFF. The full variable domain, completed using reference TRBV7-2 and TRBJ1-1, is GAGVSQSPSNKVTEKGKDVELRCDPISGHTALYWYRQSLGQGLEFLIYFQGNSAPDKSGLPSDRFSAERTGGSVSTLTIQRTQQEDSAVYLCASSLATPLFGAFFGQGTRLTVV.

The chain combines TRBV12-5 with TRBJ2-3; D not resolved. The CDR3 has 17 residues. The V and J ends lost 1 base and 4 bases respectively, with 18 bases between them. Germline CDR1 reads LGHNT; CDR2 reads FRNRAP. CDR3 amino acids: CASGLACLSEESDTQYF. For the CDR3, the DNA is TGTGCTAGTGGTTTGGCCTGCCTGAGCGAAGAGTCAGATACGCAGTATTTT. The full variable domain, in which reference TRBV12-5 and TRBJ2-3 provide the parts outside the CDR3, is DARVTQTPRHKVTEMGQEVTMRCQPILGHNTVFWYRQTMMQGLELLAYFRNRAPLDDSGMPKDRFSAEMPDATLATLKIQPSEPRDSAVYFCASGLACLSEESDTQYFGPGTRLTVL.